The 27 T cell receptor beta chains below were found in one sample sequenced in a study of T cell clonality in common variable immunodeficiency. Study-level findings and limits: Reportedly, TCR beta sequences from common variable immunodeficiency showed fewer deletions and N-nucleotide insertions.

Antigens of these TCRs are unknown. Measured with immunoSEQ multiplex PCR; TCRdb has only the in-frame clones, and not every one. Listed for the sample are 25,000 to 30,000 clones, none seen a single time. The specimen sequenced was peripheral blood mononuclear cells. The receptors were sampled from a human donor with common variable immunodeficiency.

This clone was observed many times. Sequencing ends 3 residues short of the CDR3 end; the germline J gene provides the rest. The chain has TRBV20-1 and TRBJ2-7; D is possibly TRBD2 (5 bases). With 1 base removed from V and 2 bases from J, the gap between germline ends came to 12 bases. The CDR3 consists of 14 residues. In germline, CDR1 is DFQATT, CDR2 SNEGSKA (reference sequence). The CDR3 here is CSARGTVHPYEQYF. The DNA read from the CDR3 is TGCAGTGCTAGAGGGACTGTACATCCCTACGAG.

The table lists this clone with a few counts. The sequence runs out 3 residues before the end of the CDR3; the remainder is reconstructed from the germline J gene. The chain is built from TRBV20-1 and TRBJ2-1, with D possibly matching TRBD2 (6 bases). Germline loops: CDR1 DFQATT, CDR2 SNEGSKA (reference sequence). The CDR3 contains 14 residues. V lost 2 bases, J lost 9 bases, and 17 bases lay in between. The DNA read from the CDR3 is TGCAGTGCTAGACTGAGCGGGTCCTCGTCTGAG. It codes for CSARLSGSSSE. The complete CDR3 reads CSARLSGSSSEQFF.

This clone was observed many times. The CDR3 end falls 3 residues outside the read, so it is completed with the germline J gene. The rearrangement links TRBV6-4 to TRBJ2-1; 13 bases fit TRBD2. This CDR3 contains 15 residues. CDR1 is MRHNA, CDR2 SNTAGT, per germline. Trimming removed 6 bases from V and 9 bases from J; junction bases left unmatched: 8. The CDR3 DNA, read in part, is TGTGCCAGCAGCGCCACTAGCGGGAGGGCCACTGAG. This encodes CASSATSGRATE. The entire CDR3 protein is CASSATSGRATEQFF.

This clone was seen ten or more times. CDR3: CASSFSSGSYEQYF. The sequenced part of the CDR3 DNA is TGCGCCAGCAGCTTTTCTAGCGGCTCCTACGAG. This chain connects TRBV5-1 to TRBJ2-7; TRBD2 matches at 7 bases. The read ends 3 residues shy of where the CDR3 ends; the end is completed using the germline J gene. The CDR3 runs 14 residues. Trimming removed 2 bases from V and 0 bases from J; junction bases left unmatched: 2. Germline V gene data show CDR1 as SGHRS and CDR2 as YFSETQ.

This clone was found a few times. The read terminates 3 residues ahead of where the CDR3 ends, so the germline J gene completes it. The chain combines TRBV19 with TRBJ1-5; 7 positions agree with TRBD1. The germline V gene encodes CDR1 LNHDA and CDR2 SQIVND (reference sequence). The CDR3 consists of 15 residues. The trim removed 6 bases at V and 0 bases at J, leaving 5 bases unmatched. CDR3 sequence: CASSLQGYSNQPQHF. CDR3 DNA (partial): TGTGCCAGTAGCCTACAGGGGTATAGCAATCAGCCC.

Concerning this clone itself: The CDR3 goes on 3 residues after the read ends, and that part is filled in from the germline J gene. The chain is built from TRBV29-1 and TRBJ2-1; 13 bases fit TRBD2. Germline V gene data show CDR1 as SQVTM and CDR2 as ANQGSEA. CDR3 length: 15 residues. J was trimmed by 7 bases and V by 5 bases; bases with no gene match: 8. The sequenced part of the CDR3 DNA is TGCAGCGTTCCGGGACTAGCGGGACCTCGGAATGAG. This translates into CSVPGLAGPRNE. The full CDR3 protein is CSVPGLAGPRNEQFF.

This clone was seen only a few times. The read ends 3 residues shy of where the CDR3 ends; the end is completed using the germline J gene. The rearrangement links TRBV7-2 to TRBJ1-2; tentatively, D is TRBD1 (6 bases). CDR3 length: 14 residues. From germline, CDR1 is SGHTA and CDR2 FQGNSA. The sequenced CDR3 bases are TGTGCCAGCAGCTATAAACAGGGTTCCTTACCC. Its protein is CASSYKQGSLP. The entire CDR3 reads CASSYKQGSLPYTF. Full variable domain (rest looked up from reference TRBV7-2 and TRBJ1-2): GAGVSQSPSNKVTEKGKDVELRCDPISGHTALYWYRQSLGQGLEFLIYFQGNSAPDKSGLPSDRFSAERTGGSVSTLTIQRTQQEDSAVYLCASSYKQGSLPYTFGSGTRLTVV.

This clone was counted many times. With the read ending 3 residues before the CDR3 end, the germline J gene is used to fill in that end. The chain has TRBV18 and TRBJ2-1, with D maybe TRBD1 (5 bases). Trimming shortened V by 1 base and J by 0 bases, and 10 bases separated the two germline ends. Germline V gives CDR1 KGHSH, CDR2 LQKENI. This CDR3 comprises 16 residues. The CDR3 sequence: CASSPRKQVSYNEQFF. The covered CDR3 bases are TGTGCCAGCTCACCACGAAAACAGGTCTCCTACAATGAG. Variable domain in full (rest from reference TRBV18 and TRBJ2-1): NAGVMQNPRHLVRRRGQEARLRCSPMKGHSHVYWYRQLPEEGLKFMVYLQKENIIDESGMPKERFSAEFPKEGPSILRIQQVVRGDSAAYFCASSPRKQVSYNEQFFGPGTRLTVL.

Concerning this clone itself: The read stops 3 residues short of the end of the CDR3; the missing end is completed from the germline J gene. The chain is built from TRBV20-1 and TRBJ1-6, with no clear D. The CDR3 consists of 14 residues. Germline values: CDR1 DFQATT, CDR2 SNEGSKA (reference sequence). Trimming removed 5 bases from V and 0 bases from J, with 8 bases in between. This CDR3 is CSAEDYSYNSPLHF. The CDR3 bases that were read are TGCAGTGCTGAAGACTACTCCTATAATTCACCC.

This clone was found many times. With the read ending 3 residues before the CDR3 end, the germline J gene is used to fill in that end. The chain joins TRBV14 to TRBJ1-4; a weak D match, TRBD1 (6 bases). The V gene's germline CDR1 is SGHDN and CDR2 FVKESK. There are 15 residues in the CDR3. Trimming removed 3 bases at V and 10 bases at J, with 18 bases between. CDR3 loop: CASSQRQDLRGKLFF. The CDR3 bases that were read are TGTGCCAGCAGCCAGAGACAGGACCTAAGGGGAAAA.

By share, this clone counts as medium-sized. The DNA ends 3 residues before the CDR3 does, and the rest of the CDR3 is filled in from the germline J gene. The J gene is TRBJ2-2, the V gene TRBV28; the D is unclear. This CDR3 comprises 13 residues. Germline values: CDR1 MDHEN, CDR2 SYDVKM. This CDR3 is CASSFRVPRLLFF. CDR3 bases read: TGTGCCAGCAGTTTCCGGGTCCCGAGGTTG.

To note about this clone: The read halts 3 residues ahead of the CDR3 end, with the missing end drawn from the germline J gene. This chain uses TRBV19 with TRBJ2-2; 11 bases are a match to TRBD1. The CDR3 runs to 14 residues. Germline CDR1 is LNHDA and CDR2 is SQIVND (reference sequence). The V and J ends lost 6 bases and 4 bases, in that order; junction bases with no gene match: 1. The chain's CDR3 is CASRGQGGTGELFF. The CDR3 bases that were read are TGTGCCAGTAGGGGACAGGGGGGCACCGGGGAG. Full variable domain (missing parts from reference TRBV19 and TRBJ2-2): DGGITQSPKYLFRKEGQNVTLSCEQNLNHDAMYWYRQDPGQGLRLIYYSQIVNDFQKGDIAEGYSVSREKKESFPLTVTSAQKNPTAFYLCASRGQGGTGELFFGEGSRLTVL.

In this sample, this clone turned up many times. The CDR3 end lies 3 residues beyond the end of the read and is filled in from the germline J gene. This rearrangement joins TRBV7-2 to TRBJ2-7; 8 bases map to TRBD1. The CDR3 consists of 14 residues. CDR1 is SGHTA, CDR2 FQGNSA, per germline. The trim removed 4 bases at V and 3 bases at J, leaving 5 bases unmatched. The sequenced part of the CDR3 DNA is TGTGCCAGCAGCTCAACCGGGACAGGCTACGAG. Protein: CASSSTGTGYE. The whole CDR3 protein is CASSSTGTGYEQYF.

This clone was picked up a small number of times. The sequenced fragment ends 3 residues before the CDR3 boundary, so the rest is inferred from the germline J gene. V gene TRBV7-2 combines with J gene TRBJ2-3, with 8 bases identical to TRBD2. The CDR3 is 14 amino acids. Germline trimming cut 5 bases from V and 0 bases from J; bases unmatched to any gene: 1. Germline V gene lookup returns CDR1 SGHTA and CDR2 FQGNSA. The CDR3 spells CASSPSGSTDTQYF. The CDR3 DNA, read in part, is TGTGCCAGCAGCCCTAGCGGGAGCACAGATACG. Full variable domain (rest looked up from reference TRBV7-2 and TRBJ2-3): GAGVSQSPSNKVTEKGKDVELRCDPISGHTALYWYRQSLGQGLEFLIYFQGNSAPDKSGLPSDRFSAERTGGSVSTLTIQRTQQEDSAVYLCASSPSGSTDTQYFGPGTRLTVL.

This clone appeared a few times. The read terminates 3 residues before the CDR3 end, so the remaining end is supplied by the germline J gene. This chain links TRBV7-8 with TRBJ2-3; 11 nucleotides agree with TRBD2. V gave up 5 bases and J gave up 0 bases; unmatched junction bases: 4. CDR1 and CDR2 from the germline V gene are SGHVS and FQNEAQ. The length of the CDR3 is 16 residues. CDR3 sequence reads: CASSPTSGASTDTQYF. The sequenced part of the CDR3 DNA is TGTGCCAGCAGCCCGACTAGCGGGGCTAGCACAGATACG.

This clone was recorded at least ten times. Incomplete CDR3 DNA: TGTGCCAGCAGCTACCGCCGGGGGGCGGCCGACGGCCAAGAGACC. Protein sequence: CASSYRRGAADGQET. The whole CDR3 region reads CASSYRRGAADGQETQYF. The chain joins TRBV2 to TRBJ2-5, with a possible D match to TRBD2 (7 bases). The DNA ends 3 residues before the CDR3 does, and the rest of the CDR3 is filled in from the germline J gene. The CDR3 is 18 residues long. V shed 6 bases and J shed 1 base, with 24 bases lying between them. Germline V gene data show CDR1 as SNHLY and CDR2 as FYNNEI.

This clone showed up just a few times. The read gets to within 3 residues of the CDR3 end, and the germline J gene fills in the rest. The chain joins TRBV6-1 to TRBJ1-3, with D possibly TRBD1 on 5 matching bases. Germline CDR1 MNHNS, CDR2 SASEGT. The V end was cut by 4 bases, the J end by 3 bases, with 10 bases between. This CDR3 is built from 14 residues. The CDR3 reads CASSAGVGGNTIYF. The part of the CDR3 DNA that was read is TGTGCCAGCAGTGCGGGGGTTGGTGGAAACACC.

This clone was found many times. CDR3 DNA, as far as it was read: TGTGCCAGCAGGAAAGGACTAGCGGGAGGTGAG. Translated: CASRKGLAGGE. The full CDR3 reads CASRKGLAGGEQFF. V gene TRBV2 combines with J gene TRBJ2-1; TRBD2 aligns across 14 bases. Read data end 3 residues before the CDR3 end; the end is taken from the germline J gene. Per the germline V gene, CDR1 is SNHLY and CDR2 is FYNNEI. The CDR3 extends over 14 amino acids. V dropped 6 bases and J dropped 9; count of bases not matched to a gene: 4. Full variable domain (rest looked up from reference TRBV2 and TRBJ2-1): EPEVTQTPSHQVTQMGQEVILRCVPISNHLYFYWYRQILGQKVEFLVSFYNNEISEKSEIFDDQFSVERPDGSNFTLKIRSTKLEDSAMYFCASRKGLAGGEQFFGPGTRLTVL.

This clone came up many times. Read data end 3 residues before the CDR3 end; the end is taken from the germline J gene. The rearrangement links TRBV29-1 to TRBJ1-2; a weak D match, TRBD1 (6 bases). Trimming stripped 5 bases from V and 0 bases from J, with 10 bases between. The CDR3 is 13 residues long. Germline V lookup: CDR1 SQVTM, CDR2 ANQGSEA. CDR3 loop: CSVMTGPNYGYTF. The DNA read from the CDR3 is TGCAGCGTTATGACAGGCCCTAACTATGGC.

In its sample, this clone was seen many times. The sequenced fragment ends 3 residues before the CDR3 boundary, so the rest is inferred from the germline J gene. The rearrangement joins TRBV7-8 to TRBJ2-1; D unclear. CDR1 and CDR2 (germline): SGHVS, FQNEAQ. CDR3 length: 14 residues. V was shortened by 0 bases and J by 7 bases, with 10 bases between the two germline ends. The CDR3 DNA, read in part, is TGTGCCAGCAGCTTAGCCCCTAGAAGGAATGAG. Its protein product is CASSLAPRRNE. The entire CDR3 reads CASSLAPRRNEQFF.

At least ten counts were recorded for this clone. Read coverage stops 3 residues before the CDR3 terminus; the germline J gene supplies the remainder. The V call is TRBV12-3 or TRBV12-4, the J call TRBJ1-3, with D unclear. V lost 3 bases and J lost 0, with 9 bases in between. The CDR3 sequence is 15 residues long. The CDR3 DNA, read in part, is TGTGCCAGCAGTTTGTTCGGTTCCTCTGGAAACACC. Encoded protein: CASSLFGSSGNT. The full CDR3 protein is CASSLFGSSGNTIYF.

This clone was observed many times. Read sequence stops 3 residues before the CDR3 end, and the germline J gene provides the missing end. This sequence joins TRBV7-2 and TRBJ2-3; 7 bases are shared with TRBD2. Germline V gene data show CDR1 as SGHTA and CDR2 as FQGNSA. This CDR3 has 14 amino acids. The chain's CDR3 is CASSLTSGAVAQYF. CDR3 bases read: TGTGCCAGCAGCTTGACGAGCGGGGCCGTGGCG. Full variable domain (rest looked up from reference TRBV7-2 and TRBJ2-3): GAGVSQSPSNKVTEKGKDVELRCDPISGHTALYWYRQSLGQGLEFLIYFQGNSAPDKSGLPSDRFSAERTGGSVSTLTIQRTQQEDSAVYLCASSLTSGAVAQYFGPGTRLTVL.

A word on this clone: Coverage ceases 3 residues before the CDR3 finishes, and the germline J gene fills in the end. The rearrangement joins TRBV6-1 to TRBJ1-2, with D possibly being TRBD1 (5 bases). The V gene's germline CDR1 is MNHNS and CDR2 SASEGT. V was clipped by 0 bases and J by 2 bases, with 13 bases between them. This CDR3 is built from 16 residues. The DNA read from the CDR3 is TGTGCCAGCAGTGAAGCGGGCCAGGGTCGGAACTATGGC. Its protein product is CASSEAGQGRNYG. The entire CDR3 reads CASSEAGQGRNYGYTF.

This clone was detected ten times or more. The read falls 3 residues short of the CDR3 end, and the missing part is taken from the germline J gene. The chain combines TRBV5-1 with TRBJ2-2; TRBD2 matches 10 bases. Germline assignment: CDR1 SGHRS and CDR2 YFSETQ. The CDR3 contains 15 residues. The CDR3 region is CASSLAGSSGGVLFF. Partial CDR3 DNA: TGCGCCAGCAGCTTGGCCGGATCTAGCGGGGGTGTG.

CDR3 sequence: CASSLDRVNTLHF. The sequenced part of the CDR3 DNA is TGTGCCAGCAGCTTAGATCGGGTGAACACC. This chain joins TRBV7-2 and TRBJ1-6; no clear D. Read sequence stops 3 residues before the CDR3 end, and the germline J gene provides the missing end. CDR3 length equals 13 residues. In germline, CDR1 is SGHTA, CDR2 FQGNSA.

This clone was counted a few times. The missing CDR3 end, 3 residues past where the read stops, is filled in from the germline J gene. The chain combines TRBV20-1 with TRBJ1-2, with 10 nucleotides matching TRBD1. Unmatched junction bases numbered 12, after V lost 8 bases and J lost 6 bases. This CDR3 contains 14 residues. Germline V gives CDR1 DFQATT, CDR2 SNEGSKA (reference sequence). The sequenced part of the CDR3 DNA is TGCAGTTTAATCTTCTTAGGGACAGGGGATGGC. Translated: CSLIFLGTGDG. The whole CDR3 reads CSLIFLGTGDGYTF.

This clone was found many times. The read ends 3 residues shy of where the CDR3 ends; the end is completed using the germline J gene. V gene TRBV19 combines with J gene TRBJ2-4, with TRBD1 as a possible D gene (6 bases). The germline V gene encodes CDR1 LNHDA and CDR2 SQIVND (reference sequence). The V and J ends lost 3 bases and 0 bases respectively, with 15 bases between them. The CDR3 contains 17 residues. The CDR3 DNA, read in part, is TGTGCCAGTAGTATTCCCCCGGGACACCTAGCCAAAAACATT. This gives the protein CASSIPPGHLAKNI. The entire CDR3 protein is CASSIPPGHLAKNIQYF.